This TCR beta chain emerged from a study of cytomegalovirus exposure and HLA in healthy donors. Broader study findings: The sole available immune exposure information was CMV serostatus. It emerged from a later analysis that several of the most significant clusters appeared to be linked to common viral pathogens. Sequences of the TCR beta chain were said to predict the HLA-A and HLA-B alleles of most subjects accurately.

As to this clone: Its target is unknown.

Primers included in the PCR were 60 Vbeta and 13 Jbeta primers. Repertoires were generated with immunoSEQ multiplex PCR, while TCRdb's copy carries only in-frame clones and drops some. The sample contains around 170,000 clones, roughly 80% of which appear only once. The receptor was derived from a woman aged 45-65 years in good health and CMV-seropositive. Sequencing was carried out using PBMCs.

The CDR3: CASSLTQGPSYEQYF. The CDR3 nucleotides are TGTGCCAGCAGTTTAACCCAGGGCCCCTCTTACGAGCAGTACTTC. This chain uses TRBV27 with TRBJ2-7; a possible D gene is TRBD1 (5 bases). CDR3 size: 15 residues. Germline V gene data show CDR1 as MNHEY and CDR2 as SMNVEV (reference sequence). Trimming took 2 bases from V and 4 from J, leaving 15 bases between them.